The 13 T cell receptor beta chains in this list originate from one sample, sequenced in a study of tumor-infiltrating lymphocytes in localized non-small cell lung cancer. The assay was immunoSEQ multiplex PCR, and TCRdb's table has in-frame clones only and misses some. The data show tens of thousands of clones, roughly three fifths seen once. The sequenced sample consisted of lung tumor tissue. The receptors derive from a human donor with non-small cell lung cancer.

The gene calls are TRBV11-2 and TRBJ2-7, with TRBD2 as a possible D gene (6 bases). Trimming took off 5 bases at V and 5 bases at J, with 19 bases between the two ends. The CDR3 has 15 amino acids. Per the germline V gene, CDR1 is SGHAT and CDR2 is FQNNGV. CDR3 nucleotide sequence: TGTGCCAGCAGCCCTAGGGGCGGGGAGAACGACGAGCAGTACTTC. It codes for CASSPRGGENDEQYF.

A single count supports this clone. The chain carries TRBV2 and TRBJ2-3, with 8 bases matching TRBD1. Germline V gene lookup returns CDR1 SNHLY and CDR2 FYNNEI. There are 17 residues in the CDR3. J was trimmed by 4 bases and V by 3 bases; bases with no gene match: 12. The CDR3 DNA is TGTGCCAGCAGTGAGGGGGCCCCGAAGACAGGGGCAGATACGCAGTATTTT. It specifies CASSEGAPKTGADTQYF.

The chain has TRBV6-5 and TRBJ2-7; 10 nucleotides match TRBD2. J gave up 3 bases and V 0 bases, and 2 bases lay outside the gene matches. The CDR3 is 15 amino acids. Germline V lookup: CDR1 MNHEY, CDR2 SVGAGI. CDR3 coding DNA: TGTGCCAGCAGTTACTCGACTAGCGGGTTCTACGAGCAGTACTTC. Translating it yields CASSYSTSGFYEQYF.

The rearrangement joins TRBV2 to TRBJ2-7, with 13 bases matching TRBD2. This CDR3 has 16 amino acids. Per germline, CDR1 SNHLY and CDR2 FYNNEI. After removal of 5 bases from V and 2 bases from J, the junction contained 6 bases not matched to a gene. The CDR3: CASSLRLAGGPYEQYF. CDR3 DNA sequence: TGTGCCAGCAGTTTGAGACTAGCGGGAGGTCCCTACGAGCAGTACTTC.

The chain employs TRBV5-5 and TRBJ2-3, with D uncertain. Deletions cut 6 bases from V and 6 bases from J, with 11 bases between. This CDR3 is built from 12 residues. CDR1 SGHKS and CDR2 YYEKEE come from the germline V gene (reference sequence). This CDR3 is CASKLTADTQYF. In nucleotides, the CDR3 is TGTGCCAGCAAACTCACTGCCGATACGCAGTATTTT.

The chain couples TRBV7-3 to TRBJ2-3, with D possibly being TRBD2 (7 bases). Per the germline V gene, CDR1 is SGHTA and CDR2 is FQGTGA. Trimming removed 3 bases at V and 5 bases at J, with 15 bases between. The CDR3 is 15 residues long. CDR3: CASSFGAGAGDTQYF. In DNA, the CDR3 is TGTGCCAGCAGCTTCGGCGCGGGGGCGGGAGATACGCAGTATTTT.

This clone has just a few counts. The CDR3 loop is CASSMISDRGNQPQHF. DNA for the CDR3: TGTGCCAGTAGTATGATATCGGACAGGGGGAATCAGCCCCAGCATTTT. This sequence joins TRBV19 and TRBJ1-5; TRBD1 agrees at 10 bases. In germline, CDR1 is LNHDA, CDR2 SQIVND (reference sequence). V was clipped by 3 bases and J by 4 bases; unmatched bases: 6. The CDR3 extends over 16 amino acids.

This clone is termed medium-sized. The chain carries TRBV7-2 and TRBJ2-1; 11 bases line up with TRBD2. CDR3 length: 17 amino acids. CDR1 is SGHTA and CDR2 is FQGNSA in the germline V gene. The V segment lost 4 bases and the J segment 2 bases; nucleotides outside the gene matches: 7. CDR3 sequence (DNA): TGTGCCAGCAGCTGGAACTTACTAGCGGGAGCCTACAATGAGCAGTTCTTC. This translates into CASSWNLLAGAYNEQFF.

This clone was picked up a small number of times. The gene calls are TRBV7-9 and TRBJ1-2, with TRBD1 as a possible D gene (5 bases). Germline CDR1 and CDR2: SEHNR and FQNEAQ (reference sequence). V lost 0 bases, J lost 6 bases, and 8 bases lay in between. This CDR3 region has 13 residues. CDR3 residues: CASSLAGGNGYTF. The DNA of the CDR3 is TGTGCCAGCAGCTTAGCGGGGGGAAATGGCTACACCTTC.

Details on this clone: Within the sample, other DNA sequences also encode this same CDR3. The rearrangement uses TRBV2 and TRBJ1-5; no clear D gene. The CDR3 totals 12 residues. V was shortened by 6 bases and J by 1 base, with 4 bases between the two germline ends. The germline V gene has CDR1 SNHLY and CDR2 FYNNEI. DNA of the CDR3: TGTGCCAGCAGGGACAGCAATCAGCCCCAGCATTTT. Translating it yields CASRDSNQPQHF. Together with reference TRBV2 and TRBJ1-5, the CDR3 gives the full variable domain: EPEVTQTPSHQVTQMGQEVILRCVPISNHLYFYWYRQILGQKVEFLVSFYNNEISEKSEIFDDQFSVERPDGSNFTLKIRSTKLEDSAMYFCASRDSNQPQHFGDGTRLSIL.

By sample fraction, this clone is medium-sized. This sequence joins TRBV4-2 and TRBJ1-2; D perhaps matches TRBD1 (5 bases). CDR1 is LGHNA, CDR2 YNFKEQ, per germline. This CDR3 has 12 residues. V lost 1 base, J lost 7 bases, and 7 bases lay in between. The CDR3 spells CASSQAGPGYTF. CDR3 DNA sequence: TGTGCCAGCAGCCAAGCAGGGCCTGGCTACACCTTC.

This sequence joins TRBV4-2 and TRBJ1-5; D is ambiguous. CDR1 is LGHNA and CDR2 is YNFKEQ in the germline V gene. This CDR3 has 14 residues. The V end was cut by 1 base, the J end by 1 base, with 5 bases between. The CDR3 spells CASSQGPSNQPQHF. The DNA of the CDR3 is TGTGCCAGCAGCCAAGGACCAAGCAATCAGCCCCAGCATTTT.

The chain has TRBV7-8 and TRBJ1-2; no reliable D call. Germline CDR1 and CDR2: SGHVS and FQNEAQ. The CDR3 is made up of 14 amino acids. V lost 5 bases and J lost 8, with 18 bases in between. CDR3 loop: CASSLQPTGEGYTF. Here the CDR3 DNA reads TGTGCCAGCAGCCTCCAGCCTACGGGTGAGGGCTACACCTTC.